This T cell receptor beta chain derives from a study of OX40 agonist ivuxolimab in advanced cancers. General study results and limits: Relatively little clonal expansion, among the lowest observed, appeared in partial responders at 0.1-3.0 mg/kg. Specificity for antigen went undetermined in the expanded peripheral T cells. Clonal expansion was seen in CD4+ and CD8+ blood T cells by week 6 at 0.1 to 3.0 mg/kg.

Produced via immunoSEQ multiplex PCR; TCRdb's table is partial and in-frame only. The table includes over 70,000 clones, roughly 93% detected once. V dropped 6 bases and J dropped 2 bases, with 14 bases sitting between them. The CDR3 is made up of 14 amino acids. From germline, CDR1 is SEHNR and CDR2 FQNEAQ (reference sequence). With regard to this clone: The antigen remains unidentified.

The starting material was CD4+ or CD8+ T cells sorted from blood, obtained in a trial of the OX40 agonist ivuxolimab. V gene TRBV7-9 combines with J gene TRBJ2-7; the D gene is possibly TRBD1 (5 bases). The TCR originated in an adult with an advanced solid tumor such as melanoma, head and neck, liver or kidney cancer. This CDR3 is CASSSERGPYEQYF. For the CDR3, the DNA is TGTGCCAGCAGTTCCGAAAGGGGCCCCTACGAGCAGTACTTC.